The 32 T cell receptor beta chains below all came from one sample that was sequenced in a study of CXCR3-negative and CXCR3-positive naive CD8 T cells (dated by TCRdb to the late 2010s). The data were produced on a NextSeq 550. The Human TCR Profiling Kit (MiLaboratory) was used to make UMI-labeled 5' RACE TRB cDNA libraries. Each entry corresponds to one CDR3 protein sequence from reads that TCRdb reprocessed, and DNA is not given. The table held for this sample gives about 120,000 distinct CDR3 sequences. The top ten constitute 0.45% to 0.55% of the sample. Sequencing was done on a sample of naive CXCR3- CD8+ T cells from blood. The cell subset or site label on this specimen signifies: CD45RO-CCR7+CD27+CD95- naive CD8+ T cells lacking CXCR3 (TNR3-). Receptor source: a human donor in good health. Some clones in this sample may be carry-over from other donors' samples.

The V call is TRBV15, the J call TRBJ2-7; the TCRdb call, TRBD1, lacks DNA for checking. From germline, CDR1 is LNHNV and CDR2 YYDKDF (reference sequence). The CDR3 contains 15 residues. CDR3 region: CATSRDGTGPYEQYF. Looking up the rest from reference TRBV15 and TRBJ2-7 gives the full variable domain: DAMVIQNPRYQVTQFGKPVTLSCSQTLNHNVMYWYQQKSSQAPKLLFHYYDKDFNNEADTPDNFQSRRPNTSFCFLDIRSPGLGDTAMYLCATSRDGTGPYEQYFGPGTRLTVT.

The CDR3 reads CASSSTGSLNGGYTF. This chain connects TRBV3-1 to TRBJ1-2; TCRdb outputs TRBD1, but without DNA this stays unchecked. Per germline, CDR1 LGHDT and CDR2 YNNKEL (reference sequence). This CDR3 is 15 amino acids long.

The V and J genes are TRBV20-1 and TRBJ1-1; TCRdb picks TRBD1, but there is no DNA to check that call. Germline V lookup: CDR1 DFQATT, CDR2 SNEGSKA (reference sequence). CDR3 length: 15 amino acids. The CDR3 sequence is CSATPRGGTDTEAFF.

CDR3 region: CASAYGGPYNEQFF. The rearrangement joins TRBV7-3 to TRBJ2-1; TCRdb reports TRBD2, a call that lacks DNA to check it against. This CDR3 is 14 amino acids long. In germline, CDR1 is SGHTA, CDR2 FQGTGA.

The CDR3 reads CASSQGLQGTTGNTIYF. The V gene is TRBV4-1, the J gene TRBJ1-3; TCRdb calls TRBD1, which cannot be checked without DNA. Germline V lookup: CDR1 MGHRA, CDR2 YSYEKL. The CDR3 spans 17 residues.

This CDR3 is CASSKGTSGTYEQYF. The chain joins TRBV6-2 or TRBV6-3 to TRBJ2-7; the TCRdb D gene call, TRBD2, has no DNA to confirm it. The length of the CDR3 is 15 residues. Germline CDR1 MNHEY, CDR2 SVGEGT.

J is TRBJ1-6 and V is TRBV11-2; no DNA is available, so the TRBD1 call from TCRdb remains unchecked. Germline lookup yields CDR1 SGHAT and CDR2 FQNNGV. This CDR3 has 14 residues. CDR3: CASSPTGLNSPLHF.

This chain uses TRBV7-2 with TRBJ2-7; lacking DNA, the TRBD1 call made by TCRdb goes unchecked. Per the germline V gene, CDR1 is SGHTA and CDR2 is FQGNSA. This CDR3 comprises 14 residues. Here the CDR3 reads CASSFWDRDNEQYF.

This chain links TRBV9 with TRBJ2-7; TCRdb indicates TRBD1, and absent DNA this call remains unverified. Germline CDR1 reads SGDLS; CDR2 reads YYNGEE. This CDR3 has 15 residues. The CDR3 reads CASSVFPSFSYEQYF.

The rearrangement links TRBV12-2 to TRBJ1-6; TCRdb's assignment of TRBD1 cannot be checked, as there is no DNA. TRBV12-2 is noted as a pseudogene. The CDR3 has 17 amino acids. The chain's CDR3 is CASRLVGGEQGHSPLHF.

The CDR3 sequence: CASSLGARGRAISYEQYF. The chain has TRBV5-1 and TRBJ2-7; the D call of TRBD2 rests on TCRdb alone, since no DNA is present to check it. Germline V gene lookup returns CDR1 SGHRS and CDR2 YFSETQ. This CDR3 spans 18 amino acids. Looking up the rest from reference TRBV5-1 and TRBJ2-7 gives the full variable domain: KAGVTQTPRYLIKTRGQQVTLSCSPISGHRSVSWYQQTPGQGLQFLFEYFSETQRNKGNFPGRFSGRQFSNSRSEMNVSTLELGDSALYLCASSLGARGRAISYEQYFGPGTRLTVT.

This chain uses TRBV5-4 with TRBJ2-1; the D gene TCRdb calls, TRBD2, cannot be checked with no DNA. CDR3 length: 18 amino acids. Germline CDR1 reads SGHNT; CDR2 reads YYREEE (reference sequence). This chain's CDR3 is CASSEGLAGGVRVDEQFF.

The CDR3 loop is CSVEALGQGSAPVYEQYF. V and J are TRBV29-1 and TRBJ2-7; the TCRdb call, TRBD1, lacks DNA for checking. This CDR3 has 18 residues. Germline lookup yields CDR1 SQVTM and CDR2 ANQGSEA.

This chain links TRBV7-9 with TRBJ2-4; there is no DNA to check the TCRdb D call of TRBD2. The length of the CDR3 is 15 residues. Germline CDR1 reads SEHNR; CDR2 reads FQNEAQ (reference sequence). The CDR3 spells CASSATLRDLNIQYF.

The CDR3 sequence: CASSINSGNTIYF. The genes are TRBV28 and TRBJ1-3. The V gene's germline CDR1 is MDHEN and CDR2 SYDVKM. The CDR3 extends over 13 amino acids.

The genes are TRBV7-2 and TRBJ2-2; TCRdb picks TRBD2, but there is no DNA to check that call. Germline lookup yields CDR1 SGHTA and CDR2 FQGNSA. The CDR3 loop spans 15 amino acids. This CDR3 is CASSLGAGNTGELFF.

The chain couples TRBV4-3 to TRBJ2-7; TCRdb's D gene call, TRBD1, goes unchecked for lack of DNA. The CDR3 runs 15 residues. Germline V gives CDR1 LGHNA, CDR2 YSLEER. The CDR3 sequence is CASSQDPGITYEQYF.

The chain links TRBV15 to TRBJ1-5. This CDR3 comprises 13 residues. CDR1 is LNHNV, CDR2 YYDKDF, per germline (reference sequence). Here the CDR3 reads CATSREEDQPQHF.

The genes are TRBV7-9 and TRBJ2-1; as DNA is missing, the TRBD1 call by TCRdb cannot be tested. The CDR3 runs 16 residues. Germline lookup yields CDR1 SEHNR and CDR2 FQNEAQ (reference sequence). The chain's CDR3 is CANFALLAGRVNEQFF.

The chain combines TRBV29-1 with TRBJ2-7; TCRdb reports TRBD2, a call that lacks DNA to check it against. Germline assignment: CDR1 SQVTM and CDR2 ANQGSEA. The CDR3 runs to 16 residues. CDR3 protein: CSVGVRGSTGAYEQYF.

The rearrangement links TRBV4-3 to TRBJ1-2. Germline CDR1 and CDR2: LGHNA and YSLEER. This CDR3 is built from 15 residues. CDR3 amino acids: CASSQEFTSHYGYTF.

The genes are TRBV9 and TRBJ1-6. CDR1 is SGDLS, CDR2 YYNGEE, per germline. CDR3 size: 12 residues. CDR3 in amino acids: CASSQNNSPLHF.

This CDR3 is CASSLDRIEQYF. The chain is built from TRBV5-1 and TRBJ2-7; without DNA, the TCRdb call of TRBD1 cannot be checked. Germline V gene data show CDR1 as SGHRS and CDR2 as YFSETQ. CDR3 size: 12 residues.

This sequence joins TRBV7-9 and TRBJ2-2; TCRdb's D gene call, TRBD1, goes unchecked for lack of DNA. From germline, CDR1 is SEHNR and CDR2 FQNEAQ (reference sequence). The CDR3 length is 16 residues. The CDR3 sequence is CASSPAGTGDTGELFF.

This chain connects TRBV20-1 to TRBJ2-7; TCRdb gives TRBD2 as the D gene, but with no DNA this cannot be confirmed. The germline V gene encodes CDR1 DFQATT and CDR2 SNEGSKA (reference sequence). The CDR3 contains 17 residues. This chain's CDR3 is CSARDHPNLAGGLEQYF.

V usage is TRBV6-1 and J usage is TRBJ2-7; TCRdb proposes TRBD2, but this gene call is untestable without DNA. This CDR3 contains 14 residues. Looked up from germline, CDR1 is MNHNS and CDR2 is SASEGT. CDR3: CASSTRDYSYEQYF.

The chain is built from TRBV21-1 and TRBJ2-1; the D gene TCRdb calls, TRBD2, cannot be checked with no DNA. TRBV21-1 is a pseudogene. The CDR3 is 16 residues long. CDR3 protein: CASSKLELAGGDEQFF.

V is TRBV7-2 and J is TRBJ2-7; the TCRdb D gene call, TRBD2, has no DNA to confirm it. The CDR3 is made up of 13 amino acids. From germline, CDR1 is SGHTA and CDR2 FQGNSA. The CDR3 loop is CASSLPSGYEQYF.

The V call is TRBV7-9, the J call TRBJ1-4; there is no DNA to check the TCRdb D call of TRBD1. CDR1 SEHNR and CDR2 FQNEAQ come from the germline V gene (reference sequence). The CDR3 extends over 12 amino acids. The CDR3 is CASTRGEEKLFF. The full variable domain, completed using reference TRBV7-9 and TRBJ1-4, is DTGVSQNPRHKITKRGQNVTFRCDPISEHNRLYWYRQTLGQGPEFLTYFQNEAQLEKSRLLSDRFSAERPKGSFSTLEIQRTEQGDSAMYLCASTRGEEKLFFGSGTQLSVL.

V is TRBV28 and J is TRBJ2-7; TCRdb gives TRBD1 as the D gene, but with no DNA this cannot be confirmed. This CDR3 spans 16 amino acids. CDR1 MDHEN and CDR2 SYDVKM come from the germline V gene. The CDR3 is CASSSIRDSNSYEQYF.

This CDR3 is CAISESELAGETQYF. The rearrangement uses TRBV10-3 and TRBJ2-5; TCRdb's D gene call, TRBD1, goes unchecked for lack of DNA. The length of the CDR3 is 15 residues. Germline CDR1 ENHRY, CDR2 SYGVKD.

The chain recombines TRBV5-1 with TRBJ2-5. The CDR3 runs 14 residues. Looked up from germline, CDR1 is SGHRS and CDR2 is YFSETQ. The CDR3 sequence: CASSLEIDGETQYF.